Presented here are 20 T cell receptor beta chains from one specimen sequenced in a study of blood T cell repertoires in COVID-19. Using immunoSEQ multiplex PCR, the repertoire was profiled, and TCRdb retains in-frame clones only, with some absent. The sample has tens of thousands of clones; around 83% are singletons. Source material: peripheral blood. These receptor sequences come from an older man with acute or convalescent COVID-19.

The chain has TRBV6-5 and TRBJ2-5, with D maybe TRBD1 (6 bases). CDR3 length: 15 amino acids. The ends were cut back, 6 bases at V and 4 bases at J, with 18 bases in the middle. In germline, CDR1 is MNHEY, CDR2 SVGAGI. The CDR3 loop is CASSLGDTTGETQYF. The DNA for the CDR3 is TGTGCCAGCAGCTTAGGGGACACCACAGGAGAGACCCAGTACTTC.

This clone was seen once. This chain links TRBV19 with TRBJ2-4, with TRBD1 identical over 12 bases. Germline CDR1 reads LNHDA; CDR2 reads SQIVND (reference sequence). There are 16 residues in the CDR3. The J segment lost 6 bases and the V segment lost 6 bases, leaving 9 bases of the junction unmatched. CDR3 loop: CASSRAGTGGGNIQYF. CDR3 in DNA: TGTGCCAGTAGCAGAGCCGGGACAGGGGGCGGAAACATTCAGTACTTC.

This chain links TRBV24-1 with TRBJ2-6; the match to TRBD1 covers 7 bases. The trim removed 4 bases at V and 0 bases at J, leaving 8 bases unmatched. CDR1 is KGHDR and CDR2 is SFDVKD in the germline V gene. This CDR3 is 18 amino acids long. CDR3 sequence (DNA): TGTGCCACCAGTGAGAGCAGGGGGTTTAACTCTGGGGCCAACGTCCTGACTTTC. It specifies CATSESRGFNSGANVLTF.

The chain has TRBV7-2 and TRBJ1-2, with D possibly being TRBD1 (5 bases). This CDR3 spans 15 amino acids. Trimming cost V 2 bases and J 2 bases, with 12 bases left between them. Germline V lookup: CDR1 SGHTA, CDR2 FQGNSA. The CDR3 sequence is CASSLIRGVNYGYTF. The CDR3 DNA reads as TGTGCCAGCAGCTTAATCCGGGGGGTAAACTATGGCTACACCTTC.

CDR3 coding DNA: TGTGCCAGCTCCGGCCGGGGGTATGGCTACACCTTC. As protein: CASSGRGYGYTF. The rearrangement joins TRBV28 to TRBJ1-2, with a tentative D call TRBD1 (5 bases). The CDR3 has 12 amino acids. Germline V gene lookup returns CDR1 MDHEN and CDR2 SYDVKM. Trimming stripped 8 bases from V and 5 bases from J, with 12 bases between.

The DNA for the CDR3 is TGTGCCAGCAGTTTAGGATGGACAGGGACAGTCTATGGCTACACCTTC. Amino acid sequence: CASSLGWTGTVYGYTF. The chain recombines TRBV28 with TRBJ1-2; 8 bases map to TRBD1. This CDR3 is built from 16 residues. Looked up from germline, CDR1 is MDHEN and CDR2 is SYDVKM. V dropped 2 bases and J dropped 4; count of bases not matched to a gene: 9.

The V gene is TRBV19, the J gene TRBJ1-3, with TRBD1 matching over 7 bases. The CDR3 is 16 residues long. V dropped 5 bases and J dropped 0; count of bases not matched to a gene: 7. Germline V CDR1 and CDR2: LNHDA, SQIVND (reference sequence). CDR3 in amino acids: CASSAQGPISGNTIYF. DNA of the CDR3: TGTGCCAGTAGTGCACAGGGGCCTATCTCTGGAAACACCATATATTTT. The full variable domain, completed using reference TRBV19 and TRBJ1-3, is DGGITQSPKYLFRKEGQNVTLSCEQNLNHDAMYWYRQDPGQGLRLIYYSQIVNDFQKGDIAEGYSVSREKKESFPLTVTSAQKNPTAFYLCASSAQGPISGNTIYFGEGSWLTVV.

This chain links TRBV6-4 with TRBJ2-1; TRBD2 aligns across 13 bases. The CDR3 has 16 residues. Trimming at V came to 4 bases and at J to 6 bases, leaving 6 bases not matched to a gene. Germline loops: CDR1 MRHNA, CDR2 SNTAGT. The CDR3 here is CASSGPGTSGVNEQFF. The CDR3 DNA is TGTGCCAGCAGTGGACCGGGGACTAGCGGGGTCAATGAGCAGTTCTTC.

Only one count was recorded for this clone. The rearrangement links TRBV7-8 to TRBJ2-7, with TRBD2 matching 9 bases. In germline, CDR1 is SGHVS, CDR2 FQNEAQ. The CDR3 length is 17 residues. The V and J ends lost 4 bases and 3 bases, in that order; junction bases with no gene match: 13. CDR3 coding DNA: TGTGCCAGCAGCTCAGGGGCGCTAGCGGGAATGAACTACGAGCAGTACTTC. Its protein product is CASSSGALAGMNYEQYF.

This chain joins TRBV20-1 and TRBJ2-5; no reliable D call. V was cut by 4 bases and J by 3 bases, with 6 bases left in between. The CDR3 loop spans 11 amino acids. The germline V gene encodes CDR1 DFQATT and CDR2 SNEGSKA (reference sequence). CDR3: CSATSEETQYF. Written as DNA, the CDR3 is TGCAGTGCTACATCAGAAGAGACCCAGTACTTC.

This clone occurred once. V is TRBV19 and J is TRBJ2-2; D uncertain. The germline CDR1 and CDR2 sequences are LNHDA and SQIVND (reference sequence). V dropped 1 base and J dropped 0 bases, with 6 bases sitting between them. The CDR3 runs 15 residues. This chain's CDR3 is CASSIVAANTGELFF. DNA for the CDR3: TGTGCCAGTAGTATAGTGGCAGCGAACACCGGGGAGCTGTTTTTT.

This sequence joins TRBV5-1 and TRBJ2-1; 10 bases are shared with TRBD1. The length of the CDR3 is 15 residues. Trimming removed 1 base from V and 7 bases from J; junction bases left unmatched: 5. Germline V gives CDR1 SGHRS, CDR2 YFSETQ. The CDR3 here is CASSLFGQGENEQFF. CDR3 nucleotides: TGCGCCAGCAGCTTGTTTGGACAGGGGGAGAATGAGCAGTTCTTC.

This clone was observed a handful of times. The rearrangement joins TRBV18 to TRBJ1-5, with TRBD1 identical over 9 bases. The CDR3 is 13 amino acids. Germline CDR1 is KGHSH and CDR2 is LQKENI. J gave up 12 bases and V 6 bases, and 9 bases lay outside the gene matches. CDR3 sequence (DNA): TGTGCCAGCTCCCCGGGACAGGGTGAATTCCAGCATTTT. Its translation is CASSPGQGEFQHF.

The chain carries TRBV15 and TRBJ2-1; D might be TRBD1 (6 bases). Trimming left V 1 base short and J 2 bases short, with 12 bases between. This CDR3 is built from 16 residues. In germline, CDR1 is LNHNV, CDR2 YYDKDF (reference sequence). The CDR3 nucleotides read TGTGCCACCAGCAGAGTCAGAGGACAGACCTACAATGAGCAGTTCTTC. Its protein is CATSRVRGQTYNEQFF.

In nucleotides, the CDR3 is TGTGCCAGCAGCTTAGAACAGAGCCTCTATGGCTACACCTTC. This translates into CASSLEQSLYGYTF. The chain joins TRBV7-6 to TRBJ1-2; D gene uncertain. V lost 1 base, J lost 4 bases, and 10 bases lay in between. Germline CDR1 is SGHVS and CDR2 is FNYEAQ. This CDR3 is built from 14 residues.

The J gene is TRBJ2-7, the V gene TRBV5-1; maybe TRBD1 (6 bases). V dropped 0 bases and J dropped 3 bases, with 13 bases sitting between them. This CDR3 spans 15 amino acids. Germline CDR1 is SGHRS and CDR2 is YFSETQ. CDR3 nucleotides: TGCGCCAGCAGCTTGGGAGACAGGTCCCTCTACGAGCAGTACTTC. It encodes CASSLGDRSLYEQYF.

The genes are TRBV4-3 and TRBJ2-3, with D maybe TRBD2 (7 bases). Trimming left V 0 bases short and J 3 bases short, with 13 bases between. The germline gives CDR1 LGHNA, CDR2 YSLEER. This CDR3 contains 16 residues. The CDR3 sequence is CASSQEGGRRTDTQYF. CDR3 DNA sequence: TGCGCCAGCAGCCAAGAGGGGGGGCGCCGTACAGATACGCAGTATTTT.

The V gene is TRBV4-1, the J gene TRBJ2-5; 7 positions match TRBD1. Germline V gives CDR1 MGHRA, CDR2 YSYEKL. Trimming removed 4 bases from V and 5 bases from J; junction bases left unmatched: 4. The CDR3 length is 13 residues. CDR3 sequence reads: CASSPTGFETQYF. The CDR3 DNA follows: TGCGCCAGCAGCCCGACAGGGTTCGAGACCCAGTACTTC.

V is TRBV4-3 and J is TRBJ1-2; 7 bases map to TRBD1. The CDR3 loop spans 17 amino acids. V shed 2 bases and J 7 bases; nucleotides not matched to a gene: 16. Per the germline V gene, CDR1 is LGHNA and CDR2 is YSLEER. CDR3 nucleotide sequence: TGCGCCAGCAGCCAATTTTTGACAGGGACGTTAATTGGTGGCTACACCTTC. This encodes CASSQFLTGTLIGGYTF.

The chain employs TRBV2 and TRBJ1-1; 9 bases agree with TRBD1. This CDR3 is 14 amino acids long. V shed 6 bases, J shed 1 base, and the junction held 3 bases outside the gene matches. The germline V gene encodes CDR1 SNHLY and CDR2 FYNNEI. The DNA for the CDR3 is TGTGCCAGCAGCCAACAGGGGGCGAACACTGAAGCTTTCTTT. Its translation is CASSQQGANTEAFF.